The 28 T cell receptor beta chains presented below share a single source sample, sequenced in a study of spatial heterogeneity in lung cancer. Time point indicated: sample taken at primary tumor resection. The study sequenced unsorted whole RNA from tumor, nontumor lung or frozen PBMC. Using its own MiXCR run on the 5' RACE reads, TCRdb lists one record per CDR3 protein. The table shows 20,000 to 25,000 distinct CDR3 sequences, with 4.6% occurring only once. The sequenced sample was PBMCs, obtained at surgery. The receptor set was obtained from a male donor with early-stage non-small cell lung cancer.

This clonotype was picked up many times. The chain joins TRBV20-1 to TRBJ2-7, with D perhaps assigned TRBD1 or TRBD2 (5 bases each). V was trimmed by 0 bases and J by 3 bases, leaving 15 bases between them. In germline, CDR1 is DFQATT, CDR2 SNEGSKA (reference sequence). The CDR3 loop spans 15 amino acids. For the CDR3, the DNA is TGCAGTGCTAGAGATGTGGTAGGGACCTTCTACGAGCAGTACTTC. Amino acids: CSARDVVGTFYEQYF.

Many counts were recorded for this clonotype. This chain uses TRBV12-3 or TRBV12-4 with TRBJ2-7; either TRBD1 or TRBD2 may fit D (5 bases each). V was pared by 6 bases and J by 3 bases, with 15 bases between. The length of the CDR3 is 14 residues. The chain's CDR3 is CASSLWGRDYEQYF. CDR3 nucleotide sequence: TGTGCCAGCAGCCTATGGGGGAGAGACTACGAGCAGTACTTC.

This clonotype was detected ten times or more. The chain recombines TRBV11-1 with TRBJ2-3, with 7 bases matching TRBD1. V was clipped by 5 bases and J by 5 bases; unmatched bases: 19. Germline CDR1 SGHAT, CDR2 FQDESV (reference sequence). This CDR3 region has 18 residues. CDR3 sequence: CASSPRGQDSLRGDTQYF. DNA of the CDR3: TGTGCCAGCAGCCCTAGGGGGCAAGATTCGCTCCGGGGAGATACGCAGTATTTT.

This clonotype was counted at least ten times. In DNA form, the CDR3 reads TGTGCCAGCAGCCAAGGGACAGGGTTCGACGAGCAGTACTTC. Translation: CASSQGTGFDEQYF. The J gene is TRBJ2-7, the V gene TRBV7-6; 9 bases agree with TRBD1. CDR3 length: 14 amino acids. In germline, CDR1 is SGHVS, CDR2 FNYEAQ. After removal of 5 bases from V and 5 bases from J, the junction contained 7 bases not matched to a gene.

This clonotype was seen just once. A read error is possible here, since a much larger clone lies one base away. The chain carries TRBV3-1 and TRBJ1-3; D is undetermined. From germline, CDR1 is LGHDT and CDR2 YNNKEL (reference sequence). This CDR3 has 13 amino acids. The CDR3, as DNA: TGTGCCACCAGCCACGGGTCTGGAAACACCATATATTTT. Translating gives CATSHGSGNTIYF.

The sample holds a few counts of this clonotype. The chain links TRBV20-1 to TRBJ2-1, with 9 nucleotides matching TRBD2. With 6 bases clipped from V and 3 bases from J, the junction kept 9 bases outside the gene matches. Germline V gene sequence: CDR1 DFQATT, CDR2 SNEGSKA (reference sequence). The length of the CDR3 is 15 residues. CDR3 in DNA: TGCAGTGCCTACCAGCGGGGGGACAACTACAATGAGCAGTTCTTC. Amino acids: CSAYQRGDNYNEQFF.

A few counts support this clonotype. The chain has TRBV7-8 and TRBJ2-7, with D unresolved. CDR3 length: 14 amino acids. Germline V CDR1 and CDR2: SGHVS, FQNEAQ. V lost 0 bases, J lost 0 bases, and 6 bases lay in between. The CDR3 loop reads CASSLAPASYEQYF. Written as DNA, the CDR3 is TGTGCCAGCAGCTTAGCCCCTGCCTCCTACGAGCAGTACTTC.

At least ten counts were recorded for this clonotype. This chain uses TRBV6-2 or TRBV6-3 with TRBJ2-7; D perhaps matches TRBD1 (7 bases). V was pared by 5 bases and J by 6 bases, with 20 bases between. The CDR3 covers 15 residues. The germline V gene has CDR1 MNHEY and CDR2 SVGEGT. The DNA of the CDR3 is TGTGCCAGCAGTCAGACAGGGAGGATAATTGCCGAGCAGTACTTC. Amino acid sequence: CASSQTGRIIAEQYF.

The chain joins TRBV14 to TRBJ2-3; D remains unclear. This CDR3 has 17 residues. Trimming took 0 bases from V and 2 from J, leaving 15 bases between them. The germline V gene encodes CDR1 SGHDN and CDR2 FVKESK. The CDR3 DNA is TGTGCCAGCAGCCAAGATTCGGTTCTCTGGTTCACAGATACGCAGTATTTT. Amino acids: CASSQDSVLWFTDTQYF.

This clonotype was seen ten or more times. The chain employs TRBV5-1 and TRBJ2-3, with a possible D match to TRBD2 (5 bases). Germline-derived CDR1 and CDR2 are SGHRS and YFSETQ. V lost 2 bases to trimming and J lost 1 base, with 11 bases between them. This CDR3 has 15 amino acids. CDR3: CASSFTLAGTDTQYF. The DNA for the CDR3 is TGCGCCAGCAGCTTCACCCTAGCCGGCACAGATACGCAGTATTTT. The complete variable domain, with remaining parts taken from reference TRBV5-1 and TRBJ2-3, reads KAGVTQTPRYLIKTRGQQVTLSCSPISGHRSVSWYQQTPGQGLQFLFEYFSETQRNKGNFPGRFSGRQFSNSRSEMNVSTLELGDSALYLCASSFTLAGTDTQYFGPGTRLTVL.

The table lists this clonotype with many counts. The gene calls are TRBV3-1 and TRBJ2-5; D unclear. CDR3 length equals 12 residues. Germline assignment: CDR1 LGHDT and CDR2 YNNKEL (reference sequence). V shed 2 bases and J shed 5 bases, with 6 bases lying between them. CDR3 nucleotides: TGTGCCAGCAGCCAATTTCGGGAGACCCAGTACTTC. Its translation is CASSQFRETQYF.

This clonotype was detected many times. The chain carries TRBV7-8 and TRBJ2-3; weak D call: TRBD1 (5 bases). The CDR3 runs 15 residues. Germline-derived CDR1 and CDR2 are SGHVS and FQNEAQ. V shed 4 bases and J shed 3 bases, with 14 bases lying between them. The CDR3 region is CASSSQSHRTDTQYF. DNA of the CDR3: TGTGCCAGCAGCTCCCAGTCACACAGGACAGATACGCAGTATTTT.

This clonotype came up many times. V usage is TRBV7-6 and J usage is TRBJ2-2, with D tentatively TRBD2 (6 bases). CDR1 and CDR2 from the germline V gene are SGHVS and FNYEAQ. This CDR3 is 16 amino acids long. V was pared by 5 bases and J by 4 bases, with 17 bases between. The CDR3 is CASSPTGLTVTGELFF. CDR3 nucleotide sequence: TGTGCCAGCAGCCCGACGGGACTTACGGTCACCGGGGAGCTGTTTTTT.

CDR3 bases: TGTGCCAGCAGCCTTACGACAGGGGGGAATGAAAAACTGTTTTTT. It is translated as CASSLTTGGNEKLFF. This chain connects TRBV7-8 to TRBJ1-4, with TRBD1 identical over 9 bases. The CDR3 is 15 residues long. CDR1 and CDR2 (germline): SGHVS, FQNEAQ. V lost 5 bases and J lost 5; bases outside the gene matches: 6.

This clonotype was picked up many times. The chain uses TRBV19 and TRBJ2-3; maybe TRBD2 (5 bases). Germline values: CDR1 LNHDA, CDR2 SQIVND (reference sequence). Trimming removed 4 bases from V and 4 bases from J, with 9 bases in between. CDR3 size: 13 residues. As DNA, the CDR3 is TGTGCCAGTAGTACTGGGAGCCCAGATACGCAGTATTTT. Protein product: CASSTGSPDTQYF.

This clonotype was recorded at least ten times. CDR3 sequence: CASSIGAITNYGYTF. The CDR3 DNA sequence: TGTGCCAGTAGTATAGGCGCAATAACTAACTATGGCTACACCTTC. The rearrangement joins TRBV19 to TRBJ1-2; D remains unclear. There are 15 residues in the CDR3. With 1 base removed from V and 0 bases from J, the gap between germline ends came to 9 bases. CDR1 and CDR2 (germline): LNHDA, SQIVND (reference sequence).

This clonotype showed up many times. The chain couples TRBV5-5 to TRBJ1-4; 8 bases map to TRBD1. This CDR3 region has 15 residues. CDR1 is SGHKS, CDR2 YYEKEE, per germline (reference sequence). The ends lost 2 bases at V and 6 bases at J; junction bases unmatched: 6. In nucleotides, the CDR3 is TGTGCCAGCAGCTTATTTGGACAGGGCTATGAAAAACTGTTTTTT. Translated, it gives CASSLFGQGYEKLFF.

This clonotype was counted at least ten times. The chain couples TRBV12-3 or TRBV12-4 to TRBJ2-7; D not certain. The germline V and J ends were trimmed by 6 bases and 4 bases, with 19 bases remaining between them. The CDR3 consists of 15 residues. The CDR3 DNA reads as TGTGCCAGCAGCCCCGGTTTGTCTGGCTTTTACGAGCAGTACTTC. Its protein product is CASSPGLSGFYEQYF.

This clonotype was counted a few times. The rearrangement uses TRBV19 and TRBJ1-5; D ambiguous. The CDR3 is 17 residues long. Trimming removed 1 base from V and 2 bases from J, with 15 bases in between. CDR1 and CDR2 (germline): LNHDA, SQIVND (reference sequence). CDR3 residues: CASSIGAGKGGNQPQHF. The CDR3 DNA sequence: TGTGCCAGTAGTATAGGGGCCGGGAAAGGTGGCAATCAGCCCCAGCATTTT.

This clonotype has more than one count but fewer than ten. V gene TRBV6-5 combines with J gene TRBJ2-7; D possibly corresponds to TRBD2 (6 bases). The CDR3 is 14 residues long. Germline CDR1 MNHEY, CDR2 SVGAGI. V dropped 6 bases and J dropped 0 bases, with 12 bases sitting between them. The CDR3 nucleotides read TGTGCCAGCAGGCCCGCGGGGAACTCCTACGAGCAGTACTTC. Translating it yields CASRPAGNSYEQYF.

In its sample, this clonotype was seen many times. The V gene is TRBV7-2, the J gene TRBJ2-5; 7 bases align to TRBD2. Germline V CDR1 and CDR2: SGHTA, FQGNSA. The trim removed 2 bases at V and 10 bases at J, leaving 10 bases unmatched. The CDR3 runs 14 residues. The CDR3 is CASSLPRGGFVQYF. In nucleotides, the CDR3 is TGTGCCAGCAGCTTACCGCGCGGGGGATTTGTCCAGTACTTC.

This clonotype was detected only a few times. The V call is TRBV29-1, the J call TRBJ2-3; 10 bases align to TRBD2. Germline V gene sequence: CDR1 SQVTM, CDR2 ANQGSEA. After removal of 3 bases from V and 3 bases from J, the junction contained 3 bases not matched to a gene. This CDR3 contains 14 residues. CDR3 residues: CSVEASGGTDTQYF. CDR3 nucleotide sequence: TGCAGCGTTGAGGCTAGCGGGGGAACAGATACGCAGTATTTT.

This clonotype has ten or more counts. J is TRBJ2-1 and V is TRBV7-2; TRBD2 matches 10 bases. CDR1 and CDR2 from the germline V gene are SGHTA and FQGNSA. Unmatched junction bases numbered 7, after V lost 2 bases and J lost 9 bases. CDR3 length: 15 amino acids. The CDR3 region is CASSLTTGTSVEQFF. The CDR3 DNA reads as TGTGCCAGCAGCTTAACTACCGGGACTAGCGTTGAGCAGTTCTTC.

This clonotype was seen ten or more times. The chain has TRBV20-1 and TRBJ1-1, with 7 bases that match TRBD1. Germline V CDR1 and CDR2: DFQATT, SNEGSKA (reference sequence). J gave up 1 base and V 3 bases, and 2 bases lay outside the gene matches. The CDR3 loop spans 13 amino acids. CDR3 DNA: TGCAGTGCTAGTCGACAGGGGAACACTGAAGCTTTCTTT. Translation gives CSASRQGNTEAFF.

On this clonotype itself: A read error is possible here, since a much larger clone lies one base away. DNA for the CDR3: TGTGCCAACAGCTTAGCCCGACCCGGATTAGCGGGAGTATCTGGAGAGCAGTACTTC. It codes for CANSLARPGLAGVSGEQYF. The gene calls are TRBV7-2 and TRBJ2-7; 9 positions match TRBD2. The length of the CDR3 is 19 residues. Germline CDR1 SGHTA, CDR2 FQGNSA.

This clonotype has at least ten counts. J is TRBJ2-7 and V is TRBV19, with 10 positions matching TRBD2. Losses at the gene ends were 4 bases for V and 0 bases for J; bases not matched to a gene: 6. This CDR3 comprises 16 residues. CDR1 LNHDA and CDR2 SQIVND come from the germline V gene (reference sequence). The CDR3 bases are TGTGCCAGTAGTAAGGGACTAGCGACAAGCTCCTACGAGCAGTACTTC. Protein sequence: CASSKGLATSSYEQYF.

The table lists this clonotype with many counts. This chain uses TRBV28 with TRBJ2-7; the match to TRBD1 covers 10 bases. The junction had 4 bases not matched to a gene; V was cut back by 8 bases and J by 0 bases. Germline V gene sequence: CDR1 MDHEN, CDR2 SYDVKM. This CDR3 contains 14 residues. The CDR3 loop is CASSGQGHSYEQYF. The CDR3 nucleotides read TGTGCCAGCTCGGGACAGGGGCACTCCTACGAGCAGTACTTC.

On this clonotype: A much bigger clone sits one base away, suggesting this may be a read error. The V and J genes are TRBV4-2 and TRBJ2-7; a possible D gene is TRBD2 (5 bases). The CDR3 is 16 residues long. The germline V gene encodes CDR1 LGHNA and CDR2 YNFKEQ. Here the CDR3 DNA reads TGTGTCAGCAGCCAAGAAGCTGCCGGGGTCTCCTACGAGCAGTACTTC. It codes for CVSSQEAAGVSYEQYF.